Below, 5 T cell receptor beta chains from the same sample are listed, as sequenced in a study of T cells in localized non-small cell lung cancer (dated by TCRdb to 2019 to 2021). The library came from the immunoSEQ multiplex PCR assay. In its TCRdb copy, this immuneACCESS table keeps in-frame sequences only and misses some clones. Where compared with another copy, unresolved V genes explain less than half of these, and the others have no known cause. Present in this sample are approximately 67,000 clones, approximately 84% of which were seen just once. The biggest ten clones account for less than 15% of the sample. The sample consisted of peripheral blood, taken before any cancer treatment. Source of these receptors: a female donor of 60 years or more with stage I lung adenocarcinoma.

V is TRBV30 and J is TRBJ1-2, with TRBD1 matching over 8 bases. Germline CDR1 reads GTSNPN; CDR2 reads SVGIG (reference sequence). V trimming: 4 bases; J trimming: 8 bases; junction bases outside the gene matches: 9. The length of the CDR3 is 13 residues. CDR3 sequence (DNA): TGTGCCTGGAAGATAACAGGGGGAAGCGGCTACACCTTC. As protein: CAWKITGGSGYTF. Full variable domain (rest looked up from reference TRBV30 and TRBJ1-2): SQTIHQWPATLVQPVGSPLSLECTVEGTSNPNLYWYRQAAGRGLQLLFYSVGIGQISSEVPQNLSASRPQDRQFILSSKKLLLSDSGFYLCAWKITGGSGYTFGSGTRLTVV.

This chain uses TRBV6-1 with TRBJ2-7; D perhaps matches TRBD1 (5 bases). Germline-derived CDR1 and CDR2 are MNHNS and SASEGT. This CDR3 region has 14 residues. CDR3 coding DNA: TGTGCTTCCAGGATGGCAGGGCCCTCCTACGAGCAGTACTTC. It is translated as CASRMAGPSYEQYF.

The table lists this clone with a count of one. The CDR3: CASSLDGNANTEAFF. DNA for the CDR3: TGCGCCAGCAGCTTGGATGGCAACGCGAACACTGAAGCTTTCTTT. V and J are TRBV5-1 and TRBJ1-1; no reliable D call. Germline lookup yields CDR1 SGHRS and CDR2 YFSETQ. Trimming removed 0 bases from V and 1 base from J, with 10 bases in between. The CDR3 is 15 residues long.

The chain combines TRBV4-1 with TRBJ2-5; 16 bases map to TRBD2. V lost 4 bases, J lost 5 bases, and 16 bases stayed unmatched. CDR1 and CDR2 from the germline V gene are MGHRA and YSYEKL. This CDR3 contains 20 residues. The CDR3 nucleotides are TGCGCCAGCAGCCTTCAGCTTGGGACTAGCGGGAGGGCCGGAGTGGAGACCCAGTACTTC. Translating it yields CASSLQLGTSGRAGVETQYF.

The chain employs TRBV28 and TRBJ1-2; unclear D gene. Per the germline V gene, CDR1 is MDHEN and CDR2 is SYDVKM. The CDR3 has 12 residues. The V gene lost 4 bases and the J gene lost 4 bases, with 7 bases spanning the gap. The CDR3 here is CASSSNTYGYTF. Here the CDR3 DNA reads TGTGCCAGCAGTTCAAACACCTATGGCTACACCTTC.